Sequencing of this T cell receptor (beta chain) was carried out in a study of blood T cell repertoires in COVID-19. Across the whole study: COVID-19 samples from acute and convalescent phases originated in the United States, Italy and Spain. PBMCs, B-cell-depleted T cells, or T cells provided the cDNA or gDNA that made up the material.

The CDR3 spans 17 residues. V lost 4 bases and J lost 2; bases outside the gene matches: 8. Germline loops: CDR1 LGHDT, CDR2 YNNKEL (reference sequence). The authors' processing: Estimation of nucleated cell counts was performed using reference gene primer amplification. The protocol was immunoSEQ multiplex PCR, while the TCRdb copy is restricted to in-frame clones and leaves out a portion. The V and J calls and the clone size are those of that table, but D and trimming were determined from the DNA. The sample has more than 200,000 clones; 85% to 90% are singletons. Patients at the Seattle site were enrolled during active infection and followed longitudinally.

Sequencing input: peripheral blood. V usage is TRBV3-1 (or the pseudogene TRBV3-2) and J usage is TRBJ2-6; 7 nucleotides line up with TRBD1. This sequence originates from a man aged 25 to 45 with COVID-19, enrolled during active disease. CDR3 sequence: CASSPGTDGPGANVLTF. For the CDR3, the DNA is TGTGCCAGCAGCCCCGGGACAGATGGTCCTGGGGCCAACGTCCTGACTTTC.